This T cell receptor (beta chain) came from a study of blood T cell repertoires in COVID-19. Overall study context: Acute and convalescent COVID-19 specimens originated in the United States, Italy and Spain. T cells, B-cell-depleted T cells, or PBMCs supplied cDNA or gDNA.

CDR3 size: 14 residues. V lost 8 bases and J 1 base, leaving 15 bases between the germline ends. Per the germline V gene, CDR1 is SNHLY and CDR2 is FYNNEI. This clone was seen only a few times. Authors' data handling: How many nucleated cells were present was estimated from reference gene primer amplification. Here immunoSEQ multiplex PCR was the method, and the copy in TCRdb shows in-frame clones only, minus some. That table is the source of V, J and clone size, and D and trimming were worked out from the DNA. The table lists around 210,000 clones, about nine tenths of them singletons, with 0.6% to 1% in the top ten.

The clonotype comes from a woman between 65 and 79 years old with acute or convalescent COVID-19. Sequencing was carried out using peripheral blood. V usage is TRBV2 and J usage is TRBJ2-7, with unresolved D. DNA for the CDR3: TGTGCCAGCCATCCAACGGAGCATTCCTACGAGCAGTACTTC. Translated, it gives CASHPTEHSYEQYF.